A selection of T cell receptor beta chains follows, all from one sample in a study of human T cells and chemical hapten exposure. Via MiXCR, TCRdb re-called the RACE reads, giving one row per CDR3 protein. The profile shows about 46,000 distinct CDR3 sequences, about 4.5% of them singletons. The sample comprised whole blood. The receptors originated from a female donor in good health. Some clones in this sample may be carry-over from other donors' samples. The CDR3 runs from the conserved cysteine through the conserved F or W. The D gene is left open where the match is weak. Only some rows state a clone size, as once, few, many or a class for expanded clones.

TRBV6-5	TRBJ2-3	TRBD1	many	CASSMSTGGSTDTQYF	TGTGCCAGCAGTATGTCCACAGGGGGTAGCACAGATACGCAGTATTTT
TRBV12-3/TRBV12-4	TRBJ2-7	NA	NA	CASSWGTSSYEQYF	TGTGCCAGCAGTTGGGGGACAAGCTCCTACGAGCAGTACTTC
TRBV20-1	TRBJ2-7	TRBD2	NA	CSATTPGLGTYEQYF	TGCAGTGCGACCACCCCGGGACTAGGGACCTACGAGCAGTACTTC
TRBV12-3/TRBV12-4	TRBJ2-1	NA	NA	CASRKVEYSYNEQFF	TGTGCCAGCAGGAAAGTCGAATACTCCTACAATGAGCAGTTCTTC
TRBV5-1	TRBJ2-3	NA	many	CASSPAPKESTDTQYF	TGCGCCAGCAGCCCCGCCCCAAAGGAAAGCACAGATACGCAGTATTTT
TRBV27	TRBJ1-1	NA	many	CASSGGLNTEAFF	TGTGCCAGCAGTGGGGGGTTGAACACTGAAGCTTTCTTT
TRBV6-6	TRBJ2-7	NA	many	CASSPALVNTAYEQYF	TGTGCCAGCAGTCCGGCCCTCGTAAACACCGCCTACGAGCAGTACTTC
TRBV27	TRBJ1-1	TRBD1	many	CASSPVGQAGTEAFF	TGTGCCAGCAGCCCCGTTGGACAGGCTGGCACTGAAGCTTTCTTT
TRBV25-1	TRBJ1-5	TRBD1	many	CASKKGQGIHSNQPQHF	TGTGCCAGCAAAAAGGGACAGGGCATACATAGCAATCAGCCCCAGCATTTT
TRBV7-9	TRBJ1-2	NA	many	CAGLLNYGYTF	TGTGCCGGCCTACTCAACTATGGCTACACCTTC
TRBV3-1	TRBJ2-5	TRBD1	many	CASSRGTGGETQYF	TGTGCCAGCAGCCGAGGGACAGGTGGAGAGACCCAGTACTTC
TRBV12-3/TRBV12-4	TRBJ1-2	NA	many	CASSPGYGYTF	TGTGCCAGCAGTCCGGGCTATGGCTACACCTTC
TRBV20-1	TRBJ2-3	TRBD1	many	CSARNSWTGVKDTQYF	TGCAGTGCTAGGAATTCCTGGACAGGGGTTAAAGATACGCAGTATTTT
TRBV29-1	TRBJ2-3	TRBD1	many	CSVGDRGPTDTQYF	TGCAGCGTTGGGGACAGGGGGCCCACAGATACGCAGTATTTT
TRBV15	TRBJ2-3	NA	few	CATSRGNSRAGDTQYF	TGTGCCACCAGCAGAGGGAATAGCAGGGCGGGAGATACGCAGTATTTT
TRBV12-3/TRBV12-4	TRBJ1-1	NA	many	CASSFGLAEAFF	TGTGCCAGCAGTTTCGGGCTTGCTGAAGCTTTCTTT
TRBV12-3/TRBV12-4	TRBJ1-3	NA	many	CASSLQAGSGNTIYF	TGTGCCAGCAGTTTACAGGCGGGCTCTGGAAACACCATATATTTT
TRBV20-1	TRBJ1-5	NA	NA	CSALGHQYSNQPQHF	TGCAGTGCTCTCGGACACCAGTATAGCAATCAGCCCCAGCATTTT
TRBV28	TRBJ2-7	NA	many	CASSALIWGSSYEQYF	TGTGCCAGCAGTGCTCTCATTTGGGGGTCGAGCTACGAGCAGTACTTC
TRBV6-5	TRBJ1-4	TRBD1	few	CASSPRTGRTEKLFF	TGTGCCAGCAGTCCTCGGACAGGGCGGACTGAAAAACTGTTTTTT
TRBV5-6	TRBJ1-5	NA	many	CASSLAPGVGQPQHF	TGTGCCAGCAGCTTGGCCCCAGGGGTAGGCCAGCCCCAGCATTTT
TRBV6-1	TRBJ2-4	NA	many	CALSVPAGGLRGRDIQYF	TGTGCCCTGTCCGTGCCAGCAGGAGGTCTCAGGGGGAGGGACATTCAGTACTTC
TRBV5-6	TRBJ1-2	NA	many	CASSLGGDYGYTF	TGTGCCAGCAGCTTAGGAGGGGACTATGGCTACACCTTC
TRBV20-1	TRBJ2-5	TRBD2	many	CSAQGLGSYQETQYF	TGCAGTGCTCAAGGACTAGGGTCCTACCAAGAGACCCAGTACTTC
TRBV9	TRBJ2-3	NA	many	CASSVAGTSPSDTQYF	TGTGCCAGCAGCGTAGCCGGGACTTCCCCGTCGGATACGCAGTATTTT
TRBV6-2/TRBV6-3	TRBJ1-1	NA	many	CASSYSRGVGGGAFF	TGTGCCAGCAGTTACTCGAGGGGTGTTGGCGGAGGAGCTTTCTTT
TRBV6-5	TRBJ2-5	NA	many	CASSVLTQETQYF	TGTGCCAGCAGTGTTCTGACCCAAGAGACCCAGTACTTC
TRBV18	TRBJ1-1	NA	many	CASSPPGRARVYEAFF	TGTGCCAGCTCACCACCCGGCAGGGCACGAGTATATGAAGCTTTCTTT
TRBV5-6	TRBJ2-7	NA	many	CASSVRTYEQYF	TGTGCCAGCAGCGTCCGGACCTACGAGCAGTACTTC
TRBV30	TRBJ2-7	TRBD1	few	CAWSGVTGGEQYF	TGTGCCTGGAGTGGTGTGACAGGGGGCGAGCAGTACTTC
TRBV7-9	TRBJ1-2	NA	many	CASSLVISGDGYTF	TGTGCCAGCAGCTTAGTTATAAGTGGGGATGGCTACACCTTC
TRBV7-2	TRBJ2-4	NA	NA	CASSLQRAAPHVVAKNIQYF	TGTGCCAGCAGCTTACAGCGGGCCGCCCCCCACGTCGTGGCCAAAAACATTCAGTACTTC
TRBV3-1	TRBJ2-7	NA	many	CASSSRPAGWHEQYF	TGTGCCAGCAGCTCACGCCCGGCAGGGTGGCACGAGCAGTACTTC